This T cell receptor beta chain comes out of a study of OX40 agonist ivuxolimab in advanced cancers. Across the whole study: While on treatment, patients had intravenous ivuxolimab at 0.01 to 10 mg/kg every 2 weeks. The mean age was approximately 56 years, ranging from about 20 to 90, with 65% to 90% of participants male.

Assay: immunoSEQ multiplex PCR; the TCRdb copy retains only in-frame clones and omits some. Of roughly 100,000 clones listed, more than 85% are singletons. The V gene lost 4 bases and the J gene lost 2 bases, with 26 bases spanning the gap. The CDR3 runs to 19 residues. Per germline, CDR1 MDHEN and CDR2 SYDVKM. The chain joins TRBV28 to TRBJ1-2; no definite D call. This sequence originates from an adult with an advanced solid tumor such as melanoma, head and neck, liver or kidney cancer. This specimen was CD4+ or CD8+ T cells sorted from blood, taken in a trial of the OX40 agonist ivuxolimab. CDR3 loop: CASSSLLSFGQTRNYGYTF. The CDR3 bases are TGTGCCAGCAGTTCTCTTCTTAGCTTCGGGCAGACCAGAAACTATGGCTACACCTTC.